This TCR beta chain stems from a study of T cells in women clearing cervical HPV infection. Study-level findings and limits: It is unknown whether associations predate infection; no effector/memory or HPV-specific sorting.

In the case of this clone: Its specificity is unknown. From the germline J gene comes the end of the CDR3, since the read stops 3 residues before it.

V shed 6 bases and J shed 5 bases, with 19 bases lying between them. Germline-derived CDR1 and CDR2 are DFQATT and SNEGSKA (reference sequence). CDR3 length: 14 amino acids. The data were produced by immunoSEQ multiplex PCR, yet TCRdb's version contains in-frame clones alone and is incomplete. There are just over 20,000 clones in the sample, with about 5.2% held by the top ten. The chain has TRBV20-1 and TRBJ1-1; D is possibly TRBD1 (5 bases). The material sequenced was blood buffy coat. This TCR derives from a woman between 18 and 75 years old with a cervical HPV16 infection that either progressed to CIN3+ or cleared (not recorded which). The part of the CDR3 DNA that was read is TGCAGTGCCGAGTCACCGACGGGGGAGACTGAA. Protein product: CSAESPTGETE. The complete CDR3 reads CSAESPTGETEAFF.